This T cell receptor beta chain was captured by sequencing in a study of blood T cell repertoires in COVID-19. Sequenced by immunoSEQ multiplex PCR; TCRdb stores in-frame clones only, minus some. The sample shows roughly 260,000 clones, over 80% of them seen only once. CDR3 length equals 16 residues. Germline-derived CDR1 and CDR2 are LNHNV and YYDKDF (reference sequence). Deletions cut 0 bases from V and 8 bases from J, with 19 bases between. Material for sequencing was PBMCs or T cells enriched from blood (not recorded which). This sequence originates from a young woman with acute COVID-19. The chain recombines TRBV15 with TRBJ1-2; D is undetermined. The CDR3 DNA reads as TGTGCCACCAGCAGAGATGCAGTGGCAGCGGAACGGGGCTACACCTTC. It specifies CATSRDAVAAERGYTF.